The 17 T cell receptor beta chains given below trace back to one sample, sequenced in a study of shared clonotypes between healthy human individuals. Measured with immunoSEQ multiplex PCR; TCRdb has only the in-frame clones, and not every one. The sample has 400,000 to 600,000 clones; around 79% are singletons. Sequencing was performed on PBMCs. The receptor set was obtained from a woman between 40 and 55 years old in good health. Some clones in this sample may be carry-over from other donors' samples.

V and J are TRBV7-6 and TRBJ1-2, with D possibly being TRBD1 (6 bases). Germline CDR1 is SGHVS and CDR2 is FNYEAQ. The CDR3 length is 18 residues. Trimming removed 5 bases from V and 1 base from J, with 23 bases in between. The CDR3 DNA reads TGTGCCAGCAGCATCCTGGCGTTTGAGGGGGAGATTAACTATGGCTACACCTTC. This translates into CASSILAFEGEINYGYTF.

J is TRBJ1-5 and V is TRBV10-1; D remains unclear. This CDR3 is 14 amino acids long. The V and J ends lost 6 bases and 7 bases respectively, with 16 bases between them. The germline CDR1 and CDR2 sequences are WNHNN and SYGVQD (reference sequence). The CDR3 sequence is CASSLGGGSQPQHF. The CDR3 nucleotides read TGCGCCAGCAGCCTGGGAGGAGGTTCACAGCCCCAGCATTTT.

The chain employs TRBV6-1 and TRBJ2-3, with 8 positions matching TRBD2. V shed 4 bases and J 4 bases; nucleotides not matched to a gene: 7. The CDR3 is made up of 15 amino acids. Per the germline V gene, CDR1 is MNHNS and CDR2 is SASEGT. CDR3 loop: CASSVVSGTPDTQYF. The CDR3 region has the DNA TGTGCCAGCAGTGTGGTTAGCGGGACCCCAGATACGCAGTATTTT.

As regards this clone: The sample has other DNA sequences that encode this CDR3 too. V gene TRBV18 combines with J gene TRBJ1-2, with 8 positions matching TRBD1. With 6 bases clipped from V and 3 bases from J, the junction kept 3 bases outside the gene matches. The CDR3 has 13 residues. Germline CDR1 is KGHSH and CDR2 is LQKENI. In nucleotides, the CDR3 is TGTGCCAGCTCCCCGGACAGGGACTATGGCTACACCTTC. It translates to CASSPDRDYGYTF. The whole variable domain, filled in from reference TRBV18 and TRBJ1-2, reads NAGVMQNPRHLVRRRGQEARLRCSPMKGHSHVYWYRQLPEEGLKFMVYLQKENIIDESGMPKERFSAEFPKEGPSILRIQQVVRGDSAAYFCASSPDRDYGYTFGSGTRLTVV.

This clone was observed a handful of times. The chain has TRBV7-2 and TRBJ1-4, with D unclear. V shed 2 bases and J shed 4 bases, with 14 bases lying between them. The CDR3 is 16 amino acids. The V gene's germline CDR1 is SGHTA and CDR2 FQGNSA. Here the CDR3 reads CASSLTRTRNNEKLFF. In DNA, the CDR3 is TGTGCCAGCAGCTTAACGCGAACCCGAAATAATGAAAAACTGTTTTTT.

This chain joins TRBV7-7 and TRBJ2-3; D is unresolved. Germline V gene lookup returns CDR1 SSHAT and CDR2 FNYEAQ (reference sequence). Between the trimmed V and J ends, which lost 6 bases and 1 base, there was a span of 17 bases. The CDR3 has 16 amino acids. The CDR3 bases are TGTGCCAGCAGACCCAACCCGAGTTCGGGCACAGATACGCAGTATTTT. Amino acids: CASRPNPSSGTDTQYF. Together with reference TRBV7-7 and TRBJ2-3, the CDR3 gives the full variable domain: GAGVSQSPRYKVTKRGQDVTLRCDPISSHATLYWYQQALGQGPEFLTYFNYEAQPDKSGLPSDRFSAERPEGSISTLTIQRTEQRDSAMYRCASRPNPSSGTDTQYFGPGTRLTVL.

The chain recombines TRBV4-2 with TRBJ2-2; no clear D gene. The CDR3 totals 15 residues. The V end was cut by 0 bases, the J end by 7 bases, with 12 bases between. The germline CDR1 and CDR2 sequences are LGHNA and YNFKEQ. In DNA form, the CDR3 reads TGTGCCAGCAGCCAAGATCCAGGCCAGTACGGGGAGCTGTTTTTT. Translation gives CASSQDPGQYGELFF.

J is TRBJ2-1 and V is TRBV5-1; D possibly corresponds to TRBD2 (5 bases). CDR1 and CDR2 (germline): SGHRS, YFSETQ. The CDR3 covers 15 residues. Trimming removed 3 bases from V and 4 bases from J, with 14 bases in between. CDR3 sequence (DNA): TGCGCCAGCAGCTCTAGCCAAACCCATTACAATGAGCAGTTCTTC. The encoded protein is CASSSSQTHYNEQFF.

The chain uses TRBV7-9 and TRBJ2-3; 8 bases agree with TRBD1. Trimming at V came to 5 bases and at J to 4 bases, leaving 14 bases not matched to a gene. Germline CDR1 and CDR2: SEHNR and FQNEAQ (reference sequence). The CDR3 runs to 17 residues. CDR3 sequence (DNA): TGTGCCAGCAGCCGACGGCCGGGACAGGTGACGGCAGATACGCAGTATTTT. Translated: CASSRRPGQVTADTQYF.

V gene TRBV2 combines with J gene TRBJ2-1, with a weak D call TRBD2 (7 bases). V dropped 2 bases and J dropped 9 bases, with 17 bases sitting between them. The length of the CDR3 is 15 residues. Germline V gives CDR1 SNHLY, CDR2 FYNNEI. DNA of the CDR3: TGTGCCAGCAGTGAAAGCGGGCGTAGGGGGGGTGAGCAGTTCTTC. Its translation: CASSESGRRGGEQFF.

V is TRBV2 and J is TRBJ2-7; 13 bases are shared with TRBD2. Germline lookup yields CDR1 SNHLY and CDR2 FYNNEI. With V trimmed by 6 bases and J by 2 bases, 7 bases remained unmatched. This CDR3 has 16 residues. CDR3 residues: CASRAPGLAGPYEQYF. The CDR3 DNA reads TGTGCCAGCAGGGCTCCGGGACTAGCGGGACCCTACGAGCAGTACTTC.

A remark on this clone: Additional DNA sequences in this sample encode the identical CDR3. V and J are TRBV28 and TRBJ2-7, with D maybe TRBD2 (5 bases). Germline V lookup: CDR1 MDHEN, CDR2 SYDVKM. The V and J ends lost 2 bases and 6 bases respectively, with 5 bases between them. This CDR3 contains 11 residues. The CDR3 DNA reads TGTGCCAGCAGTTTACGGGGCGAGCAGTACTTC. The encoded protein is CASSLRGEQYF.

V usage is TRBV18 and J usage is TRBJ1-1; D uncertain. Germline V gene data show CDR1 as KGHSH and CDR2 as LQKENI. Between the trimmed V and J ends, which lost 2 bases and 2 bases, there was a span of 9 bases. CDR3 length: 14 amino acids. The CDR3 region is CASSPVSSNTEAFF. The CDR3 DNA follows: TGTGCCAGCTCACCAGTTTCCAGTAACACTGAAGCTTTCTTT. Full variable domain (outside the CDR3, taken from reference TRBV18 and TRBJ1-1): NAGVMQNPRHLVRRRGQEARLRCSPMKGHSHVYWYRQLPEEGLKFMVYLQKENIIDESGMPKERFSAEFPKEGPSILRIQQVVRGDSAAYFCASSPVSSNTEAFFGQGTRLTVV.

V usage is TRBV18 and J usage is TRBJ2-3, with a tentative D call TRBD2 (6 bases). Per germline, CDR1 KGHSH and CDR2 LQKENI. Deletions cut 2 bases from V and 0 bases from J, with 12 bases between. The CDR3 loop spans 16 amino acids. The CDR3 is CASSPGTVTSTDTQYF. The CDR3, as DNA: TGTGCCAGCTCACCAGGGACTGTCACTAGCACAGATACGCAGTATTTT.

This chain links TRBV28 with TRBJ1-5; D unresolved. This CDR3 is 14 amino acids long. V was clipped by 6 bases and J by 6 bases, with 15 bases between them. CDR1 and CDR2 from the germline V gene are MDHEN and SYDVKM. The CDR3 coding sequence is TGTGCCAGCAGACAAACTTCGGTGGGTCAGCCCCAGCATTTT. Translation gives CASRQTSVGQPQHF.

The rearrangement joins TRBV5-1 to TRBJ1-1, with D maybe TRBD1 (6 bases). CDR1 SGHRS and CDR2 YFSETQ come from the germline V gene. Trimming removed 4 bases at V and 5 bases at J, with 21 bases between. CDR3 length: 16 residues. CDR3 in amino acids: CASSPIGGASRTEAFF. The DNA of the CDR3 is TGCGCCAGCAGCCCCATCGGGGGGGCGAGTCGGACTGAAGCTTTCTTT.

The chain is built from TRBV7-3 and TRBJ2-2; a possible D gene is TRBD2 (6 bases). This CDR3 has 16 amino acids. Germline loops: CDR1 SGHTA, CDR2 FQGTGA. Trimming pared 2 bases from V and 7 bases from J, leaving 17 bases between. CDR3 loop: CASSLAGRDSGGELFF. Here the CDR3 DNA reads TGTGCCAGCAGCTTAGCGGGTAGAGATAGCGGCGGGGAGCTGTTTTTT.